This TCR beta chain was identified in a study of shared clonotypes between healthy human individuals. CD45RO-negative CD8 cells positively selected for CCR7 made up the naive population, which excluded terminally differentiated effector memory CD45RA+ cells. V gave up 0 bases and J gave up 1 base; unmatched junction bases: 4. The germline V gene has CDR1 SGDLS and CDR2 YYNGEE. The CDR3 covers 17 residues. Data came from immunoSEQ multiplex PCR; TCRdb stores just in-frame clones and leaves some out. Here the sample spans approximately 2,200,000 clones, about 92% being singletons. This clone showed up just a few times.

The chain is built from TRBV9 and TRBJ2-2; TRBD2 matches at 9 bases. The sample taken for sequencing was naive CD8+ T cells from PBMCs. The receptor was derived from a young man in good health. Some clones in this sample may be carry-over from other donors' samples. CDR3 loop: CASSVGASGVNTGELFF. For the CDR3, the DNA is TGTGCCAGCAGCGTAGGGGCTAGCGGGGTGAACACCGGGGAGCTGTTTTTT.